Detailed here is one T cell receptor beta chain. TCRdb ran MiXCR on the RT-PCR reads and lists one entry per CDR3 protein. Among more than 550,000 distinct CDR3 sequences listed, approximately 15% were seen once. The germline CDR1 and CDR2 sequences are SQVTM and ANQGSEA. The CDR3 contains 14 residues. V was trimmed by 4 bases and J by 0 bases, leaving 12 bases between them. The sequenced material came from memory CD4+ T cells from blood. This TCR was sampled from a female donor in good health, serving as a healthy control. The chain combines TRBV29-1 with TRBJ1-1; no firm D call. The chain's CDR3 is CSVAPTVMNTEAFF. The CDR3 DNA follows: TGCAGCGTTGCGCCGACGGTTATGAACACTGAAGCTTTCTTT.